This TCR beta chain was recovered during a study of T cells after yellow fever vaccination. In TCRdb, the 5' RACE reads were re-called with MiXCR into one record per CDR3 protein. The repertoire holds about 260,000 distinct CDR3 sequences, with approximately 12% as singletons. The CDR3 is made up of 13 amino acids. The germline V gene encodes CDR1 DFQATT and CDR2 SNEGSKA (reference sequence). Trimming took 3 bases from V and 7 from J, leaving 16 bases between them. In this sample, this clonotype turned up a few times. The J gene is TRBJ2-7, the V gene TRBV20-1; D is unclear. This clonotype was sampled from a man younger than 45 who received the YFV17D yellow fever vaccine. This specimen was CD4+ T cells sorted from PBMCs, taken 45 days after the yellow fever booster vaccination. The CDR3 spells CSASFGALSEQYF. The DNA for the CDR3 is TGCAGTGCTAGCTTTGGCGCTCTTTCGGAGCAGTACTTC.